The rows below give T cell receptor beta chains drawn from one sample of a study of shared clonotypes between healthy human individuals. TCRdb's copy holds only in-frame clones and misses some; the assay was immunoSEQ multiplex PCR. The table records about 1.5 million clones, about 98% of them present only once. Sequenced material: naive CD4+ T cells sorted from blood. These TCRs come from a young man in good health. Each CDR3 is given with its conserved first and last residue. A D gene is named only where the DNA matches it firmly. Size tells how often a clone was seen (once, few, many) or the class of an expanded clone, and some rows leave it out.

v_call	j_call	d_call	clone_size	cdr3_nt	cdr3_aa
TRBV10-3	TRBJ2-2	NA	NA	TGTGCCATCAGTGAGTCCCGGGGACAGAACACCGGGGAGCTGTTTTTT	CAISESRGQNTGELFF
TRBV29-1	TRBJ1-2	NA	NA	TGCAGCGCCGAGGGAGGAGCTAACTATGGCTACACCTTC	CSAEGGANYGYTF
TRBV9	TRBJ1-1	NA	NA	TGTGCCAGCAGCGGAGATTCCATGAACACTGAAGCTTTCTTT	CASSGDSMNTEAFF
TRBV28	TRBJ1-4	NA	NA	TGTGCCAGCGCTCGCAGGAGAGAGAATGAAAAACTGTTTTTT	CASARRRENEKLFF
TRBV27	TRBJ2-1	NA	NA	TGTGCCAGTGCGATTAGCGGAACAAGGACGTACAATGAGCAGTTCTTC	CASAISGTRTYNEQFF
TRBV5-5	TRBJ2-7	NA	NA	TGTGCCAGCAGCTCCATGGAGGGGACAGCGAGGGGCTCCTACGAGCAGTACTTC	CASSSMEGTARGSYEQYF
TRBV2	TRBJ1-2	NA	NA	TGTGCCAGCCACCTGGGGGACTATGGCTACACCTTC	CASHLGDYGYTF
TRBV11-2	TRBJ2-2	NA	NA	TGTGCCAGCAGCCCACTGGGCCGTACGAACACCGGGGAGCTGTTTTTT	CASSPLGRTNTGELFF
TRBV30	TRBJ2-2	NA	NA	TGTGCCTGGAGTGTACGGTCCACCGGGGAGCTGTTTTTT	CAWSVRSTGELFF
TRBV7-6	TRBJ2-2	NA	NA	TGTGCCAGCAGCCTAGTCCTCGCCGGGGAGCTGTTTTTT	CASSLVLAGELFF
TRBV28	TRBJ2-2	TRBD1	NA	TGTGCCAGCACTATGACAGGGGACACCGGGGAGCTGTTTTTT	CASTMTGDTGELFF
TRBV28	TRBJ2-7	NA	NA	TGTGCCAGCAGTTTATCAGGGGCCGCCTACGAGCAGTACTTC	CASSLSGAAYEQYF
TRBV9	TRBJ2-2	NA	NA	TGTGCCAGCACCGGTGGAGGGGGAATCACCGGGGAGCTGTTTTTT	CASTGGGGITGELFF
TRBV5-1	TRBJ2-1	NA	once	TGCGCCAGCAGAGCGGAGCACTACAATGAGCAGTTCTTC	CASRAEHYNEQFF
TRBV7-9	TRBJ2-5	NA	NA	TGTGCCAGCAGACACCTGGGACGGCAAGAGACCCAGTACTTC	CASRHLGRQETQYF
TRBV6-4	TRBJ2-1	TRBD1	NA	TGTGCCAGCAGCAGCCGACAGGGAACGGGCGATGAGCAGTTCTTC	CASSSRQGTGDEQFF
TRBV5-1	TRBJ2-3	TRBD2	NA	TGCGCCAGCAGCTCCCCTTCGGGAGGGCTCGCAGATACGCAGTATTTT	CASSSPSGGLADTQYF
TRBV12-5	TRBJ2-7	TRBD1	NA	TGTGCTACTCTCGAATGGGACAGGGAATACGAGCAGTACTTC	CATLEWDREYEQYF
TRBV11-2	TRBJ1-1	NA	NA	TGTGCCAGCAGCTTAGTGGGGTTGAACACTGAAGCTTTCTTT	CASSLVGLNTEAFF
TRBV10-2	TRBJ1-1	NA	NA	TGCGCCAGCAGCCTATCCAGGGAAGCTTTCTTT	CASSLSREAFF
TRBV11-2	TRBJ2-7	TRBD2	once	TGTGCCAGCAGCTTAGATAACGCGGGAGTTATCGAGCAGTACTTC	CASSLDNAGVIEQYF
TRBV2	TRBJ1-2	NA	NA	TGTGCCAGTGGGGGCTTTTCAAACTATGGCTACACCTTC	CASGGFSNYGYTF
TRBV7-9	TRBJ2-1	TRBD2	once	TGTGCCAGCAGCCGAACGCTAGCGGGAGGGATTAATGAGCAGTTCTTC	CASSRTLAGGINEQFF
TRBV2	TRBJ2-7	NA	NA	TGTGCCAGCAGTGAAGCGCAGGAAGCACTGGACGATAACTACGAGCAGTACTTC	CASSEAQEALDDNYEQYF
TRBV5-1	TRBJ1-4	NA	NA	TGCGCCAGCAGCTTGGGATCCGGAAATGAAAAACTGTTTTTT	CASSLGSGNEKLFF
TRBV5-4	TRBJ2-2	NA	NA	TGTGCCAGCAGCTTAAAAATCACCGGGGAGCTGTTTTTT	CASSLKITGELFF
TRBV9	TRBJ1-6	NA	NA	TGTGCCAGCAGCGTAGAGGGAAAAACGGGTTCACCCCTCCACTTT	CASSVEGKTGSPLHF
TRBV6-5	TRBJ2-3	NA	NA	TGTGCCAGCAGTTATGGTCAGGGGGGCGCAGATACGCAGTATTTT	CASSYGQGGADTQYF
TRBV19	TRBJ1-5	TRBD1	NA	TGTGCCAGTAACGAGGGGGCGCCGGACAATCAGCCCCAGCATTTT	CASNEGAPDNQPQHF
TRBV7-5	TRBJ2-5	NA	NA	TGTGCCACGGGGGAGACCCAGTACTTC	CATGETQYF
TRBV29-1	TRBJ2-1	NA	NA	TGCAGCGTTGAAAGGACCCTGAACAATGAGCAGTTCTTC	CSVERTLNNEQFF
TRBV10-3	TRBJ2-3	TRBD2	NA	TGTGCCATCAGTGAGTCCCCAGGGAGGCGGGAGAGCGAAGATACGCAGTATTTT	CAISESPGRRESEDTQYF
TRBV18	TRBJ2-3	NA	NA	TGTGCCAGCTCACCCTCCCTCGACCGCACAGATACGCAGTATTTT	CASSPSLDRTDTQYF
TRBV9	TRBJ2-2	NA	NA	TGTGCCAGCAGCGTAAATGGACAAAGTAACACCGGGGAGCTGTTTTTT	CASSVNGQSNTGELFF
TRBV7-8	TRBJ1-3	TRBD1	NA	TGTGCCAGCAGCTTAGCCCGGACAGGACACTCTGGAAACACCATATATTTT	CASSLARTGHSGNTIYF
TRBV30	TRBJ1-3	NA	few	TGTGCCTTGGAGCGGGGAAATGGAAACACCATATATTTT	CALERGNGNTIYF
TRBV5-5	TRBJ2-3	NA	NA	TGTGCCAGCAGCGAGAGCACAGATACGCAGTATTTT	CASSESTDTQYF
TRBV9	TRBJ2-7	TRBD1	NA	TGTGCCAGCAGCGTAGCTGGGACAGGGGGCTCCTACGAGCAGTACTTC	CASSVAGTGGSYEQYF
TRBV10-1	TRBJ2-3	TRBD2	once	TGCGCCAGCAGTGAGCGGGTAGGGGAGGGGAGCACAGATACGCAGTATTTT	CASSERVGEGSTDTQYF
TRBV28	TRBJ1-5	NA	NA	TGTGCCAGCAGCCCCAGGGCAGGGGGCAATCAGCCCCAGCATTTT	CASSPRAGGNQPQHF
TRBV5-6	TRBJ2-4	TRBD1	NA	TGTGCCAGCAGCTTGGGACAGGGGGAATACATTCAGTACTTC	CASSLGQGEYIQYF
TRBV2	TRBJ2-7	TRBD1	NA	TGTGCCAGCAGCGTGGACAGGGGGATTTCCTACGAGCAGTACTTC	CASSVDRGISYEQYF
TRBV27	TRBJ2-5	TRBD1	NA	TGTGCCAGCAGTACCAGGACAGGTGTCGGGGAGACCCAGTACTTC	CASSTRTGVGETQYF
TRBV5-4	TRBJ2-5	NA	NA	TGTGCCAGCAGTCCCGTAGAGGGCCTAAATCAAGAGACCCAGTACTTC	CASSPVEGLNQETQYF
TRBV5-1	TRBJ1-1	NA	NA	TGCGCCAGCAGAGGTGGGCCCGCGAGCACTGAAGCTTTCTTT	CASRGGPASTEAFF
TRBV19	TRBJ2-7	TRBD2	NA	TGTGCCAGTAGTAGGGGACTAGCGGACTCCTACGAGCAGTACTTC	CASSRGLADSYEQYF
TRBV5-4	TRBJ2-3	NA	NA	TGTGCCAGCAGCCCGGTTGGACCGCCAGATACGCAGTATTTT	CASSPVGPPDTQYF
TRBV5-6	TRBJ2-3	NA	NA	TGTGCCAGCAGCTTGGATTCTGATACGCAGTATTTT	CASSLDSDTQYF
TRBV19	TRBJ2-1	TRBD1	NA	TGTGCCAGTAGAGACAGGGGGCTGATCAATGAGCAGTTCTTC	CASRDRGLINEQFF
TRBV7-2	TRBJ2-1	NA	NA	TGTGCCAGCAGCTTATCGGCCGGGAGCTCCTACAATGAGCAGTTCTTC	CASSLSAGSSYNEQFF
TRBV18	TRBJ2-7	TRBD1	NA	TGTGCCAGCTCACCTTCCGGGACAGGGTTCGAGCAGTACTTC	CASSPSGTGFEQYF
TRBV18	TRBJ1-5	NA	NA	TGTGCCAGCTCACCACGCGAATTTCTGGGGCAGCCCCAGCATTTT	CASSPREFLGQPQHF
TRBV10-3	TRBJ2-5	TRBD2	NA	TGTGCCATCAGTTCCGGGACTAGCGGGACCTTTCGCCAAGAGACCCAGTACTTC	CAISSGTSGTFRQETQYF
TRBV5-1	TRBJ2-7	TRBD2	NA	TGCGCCAGCAGCGGGGGGACTAGCGGGAGACTCGAGCAGTACTTC	CASSGGTSGRLEQYF
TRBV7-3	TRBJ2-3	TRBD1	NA	TGTGCCAGCAGCTTAGGCCGATTAGGGACAGGGGGCAATTGGGATACGCAGTATTTT	CASSLGRLGTGGNWDTQYF
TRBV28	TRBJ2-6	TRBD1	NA	TGTGCCAGCAGTTCCCGGGACAGCTCTGGGGCCAACGTCCTGACTTTC	CASSSRDSSGANVLTF
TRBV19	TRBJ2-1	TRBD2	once	TGTGCCAGCGCCAGAAGCGGGAGAGGGTCCTACAATGAGCAGTTCTTC	CASARSGRGSYNEQFF
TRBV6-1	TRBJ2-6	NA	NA	TGTGCCAGCAGTGGGGTCACAGGGTCTGGGGCCAACGTCCTGACTTTC	CASSGVTGSGANVLTF
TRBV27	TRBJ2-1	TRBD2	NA	TGTGCCAGCAGACGACTAGCGGGACGGAATGAGCAGTTCTTC	CASRRLAGRNEQFF
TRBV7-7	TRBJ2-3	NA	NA	TGTGCCAGCAGCTTAGGGTTGGAGCGCTCAGATACGCAGTATTTT	CASSLGLERSDTQYF